One sample yielded the 3 T cell receptor beta chains listed below, sequenced in a study of T-cell memory formation after mild COVID-19. In TCRdb, the 5' RACE reads were re-called with MiXCR into one record per CDR3 protein. The repertoire includes 500,000 to 550,000 distinct CDR3 sequences, about a fifth of them detected once, and around 13% sits in the top ten. Sequencing was performed on PBMCs or a T cell subset sorted from them (not recorded which). The receptors were gathered from an adult woman who had mild COVID-19 (a few samples of this study predate the infection). Cell type and time point are not known.

The chain couples TRBV20-1 to TRBJ2-5, with a tentative D call TRBD2 (6 bases). V dropped 0 bases and J dropped 5 bases, with 13 bases sitting between them. The CDR3 has 14 amino acids. The germline V gene encodes CDR1 DFQATT and CDR2 SNEGSKA (reference sequence). DNA for the CDR3: TGCAGTGCTAGAGATATAGCGGACGGCGAGACCCAGTACTTC. This codes for CSARDIADGETQYF.

This clonotype was seen more than once but under ten times. The chain has TRBV5-1 and TRBJ2-5; possibly TRBD2 for D (6 bases). Germline V gene data show CDR1 as SGHRS and CDR2 as YFSETQ. The CDR3 is made up of 13 amino acids. V was clipped by 4 bases and J by 4 bases, with 11 bases between them. CDR3: CASSGGLGETQYF. CDR3 sequence (DNA): TGCGCCAGCAGCGGGGGGTTGGGAGAGACCCAGTACTTC.

V usage is TRBV15 and J usage is TRBJ2-1; TRBD2 aligns across 7 bases. Germline CDR1 reads LNHNV; CDR2 reads YYDKDF (reference sequence). The trim removed 0 bases at V and 4 bases at J, leaving 6 bases unmatched. The CDR3 runs to 16 residues. CDR3 loop: CATSRETGGLYNEQFF. The DNA of the CDR3 is TGTGCCACCAGCAGAGAGACGGGGGGACTATACAATGAGCAGTTCTTC.